This TCR beta chain is drawn from a study of blood T cell repertoires in COVID-19. Study summary: Sources were T cells, B-cell-depleted T cells, or PBMCs; the material itself was cDNA or gDNA.

Profiling relied on immunoSEQ multiplex PCR, and the TCRdb table lists in-frame clones only, not all of them. Of tens of thousands of clones in the sample, around 86% were seen once. The receptor was isolated from a man older than 75 with active or convalescent COVID-19. Sequenced sample: peripheral blood.

The CDR3 sequence is CASSYWGGRARTDTQYF. The CDR3 region has the DNA TGTGCCAGCAGTTACTGGGGCGGGAGGGCCCGCACAGATACGCAGTATTTT. The gene calls are TRBV6-2 or TRBV6-3 and TRBJ2-3; 9 positions match TRBD2. The CDR3 consists of 17 residues. Germline assignment: CDR1 MNHEY and CDR2 SVGEGT. V was pared by 1 base and J by 1 base, with 6 bases of the junction left unmatched.